Below, 15 T cell receptor beta chains from the same sample are listed, as sequenced in a study of blood T cell repertoires in COVID-19 (dated by TCRdb to 2019 to 2021). Receptor libraries were prepared by the immunoSEQ multiplex PCR assay. Here the immuneACCESS table is served through TCRdb, limited to in-frame sequences with V and J called. Missing clones are a known gap in these copies; in checked studies unresolved V genes cover under half, and the rest lacks a known reason. This sample holds about 370,000 clones; roughly nine tenths were observed only once. Together, the top ten hold about 0.78% of the sample. The sample taken for sequencing was PBMCs or T cells enriched from blood (not recorded which). Receptors originate from a woman aged 40 to 49 who had been exposed to COVID-19.

CDR3 in amino acids: CASNPVAGELFF. The CDR3 DNA is TGTGCCAGCAACCCAGTTGCCGGGGAGCTGTTTTTT. The rearrangement joins TRBV14 to TRBJ2-2, with D uncertain. The V gene's germline CDR1 is SGHDN and CDR2 FVKESK. This CDR3 comprises 12 residues. The V and J ends lost 7 bases and 6 bases respectively, with 9 bases between them. The full variable domain, with the rest looked up from reference TRBV14 and TRBJ2-2, is EAGVTQFPSHSVIEKGQTVTLRCDPISGHDNLYWYRRVMGKEIKFLLHFVKESKQDESGMPNNRFLAERTGGTYSTLKVQPAELEDSGVYFCASNPVAGELFFGEGSRLTVL.

The V call is TRBV4-1, the J call TRBJ2-3; D is possibly TRBD2 (6 bases). In germline, CDR1 is MGHRA, CDR2 YSYEKL. CDR3 size: 15 residues. Here the CDR3 reads CAGAGQVGPTDTQYF. Written as DNA, the CDR3 is TGCGCTGGGGCGGGGCAGGTGGGGCCCACAGATACGCAGTATTTT.

The rearrangement links TRBV12-3 or TRBV12-4 to TRBJ2-7, with D maybe TRBD1 (6 bases). Trimming left V 4 bases short and J 2 bases short, with 9 bases between. This CDR3 comprises 13 residues. This chain's CDR3 is CASSWTAPYEQYF. CDR3 nucleotide sequence: TGTGCCAGCAGTTGGACAGCCCCCTACGAGCAGTACTTC.

This chain uses TRBV7-9 with TRBJ1-2; tentatively, D is TRBD1 (6 bases). Trimming shortened V by 5 bases and J by 4 bases, and 20 bases separated the two germline ends. CDR3 length: 16 residues. The germline V gene encodes CDR1 SEHNR and CDR2 FQNEAQ (reference sequence). CDR3 sequence (DNA): TGTGCCAGCAGCCGACAGGTCTCACCCCTCTCCTATGGCTACACCTTC. This encodes CASSRQVSPLSYGYTF.

The chain employs TRBV7-9 and TRBJ1-2, with 10 bases that match TRBD1. The CDR3 contains 13 residues. Germline V gene lookup returns CDR1 SEHNR and CDR2 FQNEAQ (reference sequence). Trimming cost V 5 bases and J 8 bases; bases outside gene matches: 5. CDR3 in amino acids: CASSQGQGQGYTF. For the CDR3, the DNA is TGTGCCAGCAGCCAGGGACAGGGGCAAGGCTACACCTTC.

The chain joins TRBV9 to TRBJ2-7, with D perhaps matching TRBD2 (6 bases). V gave up 4 bases and J gave up 3 bases, with 14 bases separating them. Germline V gene lookup returns CDR1 SGDLS and CDR2 YYNGEE. This CDR3 contains 14 residues. CDR3 sequence: CASSPAGGGYEQYF. The CDR3 DNA is TGTGCCAGCAGCCCCGCCGGGGGTGGCTACGAGCAGTACTTC.

The CDR3 DNA sequence: TGTGCCAGCAGCCAGGGGGGACAGGGAGGGCTGTTTTTT. It is translated as CASSQGGQGGLFF. The chain links TRBV3-1 (or the pseudogene TRBV3-2) to TRBJ2-2; 9 nucleotides agree with TRBD1. This CDR3 spans 13 amino acids. V shed 3 bases and J 13 bases; nucleotides not matched to a gene: 6. Germline V gives CDR1 LGHDT, CDR2 YNNKEL (reference sequence).

The rearrangement joins TRBV5-1 to TRBJ2-5, with 11 bases lining up with TRBD1. CDR3 length equals 15 residues. CDR1 and CDR2 (germline): SGHRS, YFSETQ. Germline trimming cut 6 bases from V and 6 bases from J; bases unmatched to any gene: 10. The CDR3 spells CASTRGQGDGKTQYF. The CDR3 nucleotides are TGCGCCAGCACCCGGGGACAGGGGGATGGGAAGACCCAGTACTTC.

The chain uses TRBV7-9 and TRBJ2-7; 12 nucleotides match TRBD1. CDR3 length: 19 amino acids. The germline V gene has CDR1 SEHNR and CDR2 FQNEAQ (reference sequence). V gave up 3 bases and J gave up 4 bases; unmatched junction bases: 16. This CDR3 reads CASSFVVGNRDRGRYEQYF. CDR3 sequence (DNA): TGTGCCAGCAGCTTCGTCGTGGGAAATCGGGACAGGGGGCGGTACGAGCAGTACTTC.

The chain carries TRBV6-1 and TRBJ2-1, with TRBD2 matching 10 bases. CDR1 and CDR2 (germline): MNHNS, SASEGT. Germline trimming cut 6 bases from V and 3 bases from J; bases unmatched to any gene: 8. The CDR3 extends over 16 amino acids. CDR3 bases: TGTGCCAGCAGGGAAACCGGGACTAGCGACTACAATGAGCAGTTCTTC. It translates to CASRETGTSDYNEQFF.

This chain connects TRBV12-3 or TRBV12-4 to TRBJ1-2; TRBD1 is a possible D gene (6 bases). V lost 5 bases and J lost 8, with 15 bases in between. The CDR3 sequence is 13 residues long. In nucleotides, the CDR3 is TGTGCCAGCAGTCCCCGGGACACCTCGGGCTACACCTTC. As protein: CASSPRDTSGYTF.

This chain links TRBV7-2 with TRBJ2-7; TRBD2 might be the D (6 bases). Germline lookup yields CDR1 SGHTA and CDR2 FQGNSA. The CDR3 sequence is 12 residues long. V was pared by 5 bases and J by 9 bases, with 14 bases between. The CDR3 DNA reads as TGTGCCAGCAGCCTGGATCTAGCGATGCAGTACTTC. This sequence encodes CASSLDLAMQYF.

V is TRBV30 and J is TRBJ1-2; TRBD1 aligns across 9 bases. V lost 6 bases, J lost 2 bases, and 7 bases stayed unmatched. This CDR3 is built from 14 residues. Per germline, CDR1 GTSNPN and CDR2 SVGIG (reference sequence). This CDR3 reads CACHTGGRNYGYTF. In DNA, the CDR3 is TGTGCCTGCCATACAGGGGGCCGAAACTATGGCTACACCTTC. Based on the CDR3 plus reference TRBV30 and TRBJ1-2, the full variable domain is SQTIHQWPATLVQPVGSPLSLECTVEGTSNPNLYWYRQAAGRGLQLLFYSVGIGQISSEVPQNLSASRPQDRQFILSSKKLLLSDSGFYLCACHTGGRNYGYTFGSGTRLTVV.

The genes are TRBV6-6 and TRBJ2-7, with 10 bases matching TRBD2. The CDR3 covers 17 residues. Germline loops: CDR1 MNHNY, CDR2 SVGAGI (reference sequence). V dropped 5 bases and J dropped 0; count of bases not matched to a gene: 10. Here the CDR3 reads CASSQRLAGLSSYEQYF. The CDR3, as DNA: TGTGCCAGCAGTCAGCGACTAGCGGGCCTTAGCTCCTACGAGCAGTACTTC.

The chain couples TRBV5-1 to TRBJ2-1, with 11 bases aligning to TRBD2. CDR3 length equals 15 residues. Losses at the gene ends were 4 bases for V and 2 bases for J; bases not matched to a gene: 2. Germline V lookup: CDR1 SGHRS, CDR2 YFSETQ. CDR3 amino acids: CASSPLAGAYNEQFF. The CDR3 DNA reads as TGCGCCAGCAGCCCACTAGCGGGGGCCTACAATGAGCAGTTCTTC.